Following are 13 T cell receptor beta chains from one sample sequenced in a study of blood T cell repertoires in COVID-19. Assay: immunoSEQ multiplex PCR; the TCRdb copy retains only in-frame clones and omits some. The profile shows about 220,000 clones, 65% to 90% of them singletons. Sequenced sample: peripheral blood. The receptors here all came from a human donor in a cohort sampled during active COVID-19.

This clone was recorded once. The chain recombines TRBV18 with TRBJ2-7; no definite D call. Germline lookup yields CDR1 KGHSH and CDR2 LQKENI. The CDR3 has 11 amino acids. The V gene lost 6 bases and the J gene lost 3 bases, with 6 bases spanning the gap. In nucleotides, the CDR3 is TGTGCCAGCTCTTCCAACTACGAGCAGTACTTC. As protein: CASSSNYEQYF.

The chain has TRBV5-1 and TRBJ2-7, with a possible D match to TRBD2 (7 bases). Germline V gene lookup returns CDR1 SGHRS and CDR2 YFSETQ. The CDR3 is 16 amino acids. The V end was cut by 0 bases, the J end by 3 bases, with 16 bases between. The CDR3 spells CASSLVSGGTSYEQYF. The CDR3, as DNA: TGCGCCAGCAGCTTGGTATCGGGGGGCACCAGCTACGAGCAGTACTTC.

The chain carries TRBV5-1 and TRBJ2-7; 8 nucleotides agree with TRBD2. The CDR3 is 16 residues long. The V and J ends lost 3 bases and 1 base, in that order; junction bases with no gene match: 9. CDR1 and CDR2 (germline): SGHRS, YFSETQ. CDR3 nucleotides: TGCGCCAGCAGCTCTGTTGGCGGGAGGCGGTCCTACGAGCAGTACTTC. This translates into CASSSVGGRRSYEQYF.

This sequence joins TRBV14 and TRBJ2-5, with 12 positions matching TRBD2. From germline, CDR1 is SGHDN and CDR2 FVKESK. The CDR3 loop spans 17 amino acids. V shed 3 bases, J shed 5 bases, and the junction held 10 bases outside the gene matches. This chain's CDR3 is CASSHPELGLAGETQYF. The CDR3 DNA follows: TGTGCCAGCAGCCACCCCGAACTTGGACTAGCGGGGGAGACCCAGTACTTC.

The chain has TRBV7-2 and TRBJ2-2; possibly TRBD1 for D (6 bases). V lost 2 bases, J lost 3 bases, and 10 bases lay in between. The CDR3 sequence is 15 residues long. Germline V gene lookup returns CDR1 SGHTA and CDR2 FQGNSA. CDR3 region: CASSLTRGDTGELFF. The CDR3 coding sequence is TGTGCCAGCAGCTTAACCAGGGGCGACACCGGGGAGCTGTTTTTT.

This chain uses TRBV29-1 with TRBJ2-7; 14 bases are a match to TRBD2. CDR1 and CDR2 from the germline V gene are SQVTM and ANQGSEA. Trimming removed 6 bases from V and 6 bases from J; junction bases left unmatched: 10. This CDR3 comprises 15 residues. The CDR3 bases are TGCAGCGTCCTGGGACTAGCGGGAGCTCTTGGCGAGCAGTACTTC. It specifies CSVLGLAGALGEQYF.

The chain is built from TRBV12-5 and TRBJ1-1; no firm D call. The V gene lost 0 bases and the J gene lost 10 bases, with 21 bases spanning the gap. This CDR3 is 16 amino acids long. Per the germline V gene, CDR1 is LGHNT and CDR2 is FRNRAP. The CDR3 here is CASGLVNFGRIEGAFF. In nucleotides, the CDR3 is TGTGCTAGTGGTTTGGTAAATTTTGGCAGGATCGAGGGAGCTTTCTTT.

The chain joins TRBV7-2 to TRBJ2-3; 8 bases line up with TRBD1. J gave up 1 base and V 1 base, and 1 base lay outside the gene matches. The germline CDR1 and CDR2 sequences are SGHTA and FQGNSA. The CDR3 extends over 15 amino acids. CDR3 nucleotides: TGTGCCAGCAGCTTAGGGGGACAGGGCACAGATACGCAGTATTTT. It specifies CASSLGGQGTDTQYF.

J is TRBJ2-2 and V is TRBV7-2; tentatively, D is TRBD1 (6 bases). Germline V gene data show CDR1 as SGHTA and CDR2 as FQGNSA. The ends were cut back, 5 bases at V and 0 bases at J, with 13 bases in the middle. The length of the CDR3 is 16 residues. Written as DNA, the CDR3 is TGTGCCAGCAGCCTAAGGTGGACAGCGAACACCGGGGAGCTGTTTTTT. Its protein is CASSLRWTANTGELFF.

The genes are TRBV2 and TRBJ2-7; TRBD2 aligns across 11 bases. V dropped 7 bases and J dropped 3; count of bases not matched to a gene: 8. This CDR3 comprises 15 residues. CDR1 is SNHLY and CDR2 is FYNNEI in the germline V gene. The CDR3 DNA sequence: TGTGCCAGCATCGGGGGGACTAGCGGAATCTACGAGCAGTACTTC. This codes for CASIGGTSGIYEQYF.

CDR3 sequence: CASSPGTGGVEAFF. CDR3 bases: TGTGCCAGCAGCCCGGGGACAGGGGGGGTTGAAGCTTTCTTT. The chain couples TRBV16 to TRBJ1-1; 11 positions match TRBD1. The CDR3 sequence is 14 residues long. J lost 7 bases, V lost 4 bases, and 5 bases had no gene match. Looked up from germline, CDR1 is KGHSY and CDR2 is FQNENV.

This chain connects TRBV19 to TRBJ2-7; TRBD2 matches 8 bases. Germline trimming cut 1 base from V and 2 bases from J; bases unmatched to any gene: 10. CDR1 is LNHDA, CDR2 SQIVND, per germline (reference sequence). The CDR3 extends over 17 amino acids. CDR3 amino acids: CASSIGSGSLFTYEQYF. In DNA form, the CDR3 reads TGTGCCAGTAGTATAGGGAGCGGGAGCCTTTTTACCTACGAGCAGTACTTC.

The CDR3 DNA sequence: TGTGCCAGCAGGCGTCCCGGGACAGGGGGGGGAGGGTACGAAAAACTGTTTTTT. Encoded protein: CASRRPGTGGGGYEKLFF. The chain links TRBV2 to TRBJ1-4, with TRBD1 matching over 11 bases. Trimming took 6 bases from V and 8 from J; bases not matched to a gene: 17. CDR1 is SNHLY and CDR2 is FYNNEI in the germline V gene. CDR3 length: 18 residues.